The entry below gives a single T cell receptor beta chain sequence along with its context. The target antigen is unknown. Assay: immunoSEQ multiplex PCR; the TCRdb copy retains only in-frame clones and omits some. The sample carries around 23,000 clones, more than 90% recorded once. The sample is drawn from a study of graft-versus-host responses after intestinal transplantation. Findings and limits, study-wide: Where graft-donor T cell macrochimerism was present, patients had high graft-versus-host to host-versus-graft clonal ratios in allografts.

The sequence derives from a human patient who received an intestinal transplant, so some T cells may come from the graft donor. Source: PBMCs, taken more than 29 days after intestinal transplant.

The CDR3 loop is CASSWGTNTEAFF. CDR3 bases: TGTGCCAGCAGCTGGGGCACAAACACTGAAGCTTTCTTT. The chain couples TRBV7-9 to TRBJ1-1; D perhaps matches TRBD1 (5 bases). Trimming removed 4 bases from V and 2 bases from J, with 8 bases in between. There are 13 residues in the CDR3. The germline V gene encodes CDR1 SEHNR and CDR2 FQNEAQ (reference sequence).